This T cell receptor beta chain was documented in a study of OX40 agonist ivuxolimab in advanced cancers. TCRdb's table, derived via immunoSEQ multiplex PCR, lists solely in-frame clones and lacks some. The profile shows 30,000 to 40,000 clones, about 93% of them singletons. V lost 4 bases and J 1 base, leaving 19 bases between the germline ends. This CDR3 region has 17 residues. Germline values: CDR1 SGHTA, CDR2 FQGNSA. The chain has TRBV7-2 and TRBJ1-1; D is possibly TRBD1 (5 bases). The material sequenced was CD4+ or CD8+ T cells sorted from blood, taken in a trial of the OX40 agonist ivuxolimab. The sequence derives from an adult with an advanced solid tumor such as melanoma, head and neck, liver or kidney cancer. CDR3 protein: CASSSTRPGPRNTEAFF. CDR3 in DNA: TGTGCCAGCAGCTCCACCCGGCCGGGACCGAGGAACACTGAAGCTTTCTTT.